The 11 T cell receptor beta chains given below trace back to one sample, sequenced in a study of blood T cell repertoires in COVID-19 (dated by TCRdb to the early 2020s). Library method: the immunoSEQ multiplex PCR assay. As stored in TCRdb, this immuneACCESS dataset retains in-frame rearrangements with V and J assigned. A fraction of the clones does not appear; measured against another copy, unresolved V genes explain less than half of the discrepancy, and the remainder lacks a known reason. The sample includes some 150,000 clones, with about 85% observed a single time. The ten largest clones represent about 1.2% of the sample. Input material: peripheral blood. These receptor sequences come from a man in his sixties who had recovered from COVID-19.

This clone has only one observation. The CDR3 DNA reads as TGTGCCAGCAGCTTAAAGGGGATAGAAAGCTCCTACAATGAGCAGTTCTTC. It encodes CASSLKGIESSYNEQFF. J is TRBJ2-1 and V is TRBV7-3; D might be TRBD1 (5 bases). The CDR3 covers 17 residues. The germline V gene has CDR1 SGHTA and CDR2 FQGTGA. V was cut by 1 base and J by 0 bases, with 13 bases left in between.

The rearrangement links TRBV6-5 to TRBJ1-1, with D hard to call. Trimming pared 6 bases from V and 1 base from J, leaving 12 bases between. The germline V gene has CDR1 MNHEY and CDR2 SVGAGI. The CDR3 is 14 amino acids. CDR3 protein: CASRYLGRNTEAFF. CDR3 nucleotide sequence: TGTGCCAGCAGATATCTGGGCAGGAACACTGAAGCTTTCTTT.

V usage is TRBV7-2 and J usage is TRBJ2-1, with 8 bases that match TRBD2. CDR1 and CDR2 (germline): SGHTA, FQGNSA. The CDR3 is made up of 15 amino acids. With V trimmed by 2 bases and J by 7 bases, 7 bases remained unmatched. The CDR3 DNA is TGTGCCAGCAGCTTACACGGGGGGGGTAAAAATGAGCAGTTCTTC. It is translated as CASSLHGGGKNEQFF.

The chain is built from TRBV4-1 and TRBJ1-1, with TRBD1 matching over 7 bases. The germline CDR1 and CDR2 sequences are MGHRA and YSYEKL. The CDR3 consists of 17 residues. V lost 0 bases to trimming and J lost 11 bases; unmatched junction nucleotides: 18. This CDR3 reads CASSQEIQGVITQAAFF. The CDR3 coding sequence is TGCGCCAGCAGCCAAGAAATCCAGGGGGTTATCACCCAGGCCGCTTTCTTT.

V is TRBV6-1 and J is TRBJ2-5; weak D call: TRBD1 (6 bases). The germline V gene has CDR1 MNHNS and CDR2 SASEGT. The V gene lost 2 bases and the J gene lost 2 bases, with 12 bases spanning the gap. The CDR3 sequence is 15 residues long. The CDR3 nucleotides are TGTGCCAGCAGTGAACAGTGGACAGATCAAGAGACCCAGTACTTC. This codes for CASSEQWTDQETQYF.

The chain recombines TRBV5-6 with TRBJ1-3, with TRBD1 as a possible D gene (5 bases). The CDR3 is 13 amino acids. The V gene lost 0 bases and the J gene lost 6 bases, with 7 bases spanning the gap. Germline V gives CDR1 SGHDT, CDR2 YYEEEE. This CDR3 reads CASSLGQPNTIYF. DNA of the CDR3: TGTGCCAGCAGCTTGGGACAGCCAAACACCATATATTTT.

This clone was detected only a few times. The chain uses TRBV19 and TRBJ2-1, with 10 positions matching TRBD2. The CDR3 has 15 residues. The V and J ends lost 5 bases and 5 bases, in that order; junction bases with no gene match: 6. Looked up from germline, CDR1 is LNHDA and CDR2 is SQIVND (reference sequence). CDR3 amino acids: CASSLLAGTNNEQFF. The CDR3 nucleotides read TGTGCCAGTAGTTTACTAGCGGGGACTAACAATGAGCAGTTCTTC.

The rearrangement uses TRBV3-1 (or the pseudogene TRBV3-2) and TRBJ1-5, with a possible D match to TRBD1 (6 bases). There are 14 residues in the CDR3. Germline V lookup: CDR1 LGHDT, CDR2 YNNKEL (reference sequence). The V end was cut by 1 base, the J end by 7 bases, with 11 bases between. This CDR3 reads CASSQGTVGQPQHF. CDR3 DNA sequence: TGTGCCAGCAGCCAAGGGACAGTCGGGCAGCCCCAGCATTTT.

The rearrangement joins TRBV27 to TRBJ1-6, with a tentative D call TRBD1 (6 bases). Trimming removed 5 bases from V and 10 bases from J, with 21 bases in between. This CDR3 has 16 amino acids. In germline, CDR1 is MNHEY, CDR2 SMNVEV (reference sequence). In nucleotides, the CDR3 is TGTGCCAGCAGTCCGCCCGGAACAGGGTCGTTCTCACCCCTCCACTTT. Its protein is CASSPPGTGSFSPLHF.

This chain uses TRBV25-1 with TRBJ1-2; D unclear. Germline CDR1 is MGHDK and CDR2 is SYGVNS. The length of the CDR3 is 14 residues. The V end was cut by 4 bases, the J end by 4 bases, with 13 bases between. The CDR3 reads CASSAPGGPYGYTF. CDR3 nucleotide sequence: TGTGCCAGCAGTGCTCCAGGAGGCCCCTATGGCTACACCTTC.

J is TRBJ2-7 and V is TRBV18; a possible D gene is TRBD2 (5 bases). The CDR3 runs to 14 residues. V dropped 2 bases and J dropped 6 bases, with 14 bases sitting between them. Germline-derived CDR1 and CDR2 are KGHSH and LQKENI. The CDR3 nucleotides are TGTGCCAGCTCACCAGGGGAGATGCGGGCCGAGCAGTACTTC. This sequence encodes CASSPGEMRAEQYF.